This T cell receptor beta chain was observed in a study of CD8+CD57+ T cells in acquired aplastic anemia. Study-level information: Quantities of DNA derived from sorted CD4+ and CD8+ cells averaged around 3 ug.

Investigators profiled TCR beta VDJ and CDR3 from genomic DNA template. TCRdb re-derived calls from the reads in MiXCR, one entry per CDR3 protein. The sample holds approximately 190,000 distinct CDR3 sequences, around 47% seen once. The CDR3 is 12 residues long. CDR1 and CDR2 (germline): DFQATT, SNEGSKA (reference sequence). Regarding this clonotype: At one boundary the junction diverges from the germline segment, which might be a read error.

All patients picked for sequencing had shown, by flow cytometry, an expansion of CD8+CD57+ cells. Every patient presented with severe acquired aplastic anemia. Sequencing used sorted CD4+, CD8+, or CD8+CD57+ T cells (not recorded which) from PBMCs. The J gene is TRBJ2-7, the V gene TRBV20-1, with D perhaps matching TRBD1 (5 bases). The sequence came from a human donor with aplastic anemia. CDR3 nucleotide sequence: TGCAGTGCTAAGGGGCGCTCCTACAAGCAGTACTTC. This sequence encodes CSAKGRSYKQYF.